Listed here are 2 T cell receptor beta chains from one sample, sequenced in a study of T cell responses to AZD1222 COVID-19 vaccine. The assay was immunoSEQ multiplex PCR, and TCRdb's table has in-frame clones only and misses some. Here the sample spans around 140,000 clones, roughly 88% being singletons. The sample consisted of peripheral blood, taken on day 0 of AZD1222 vaccination. These receptors came from an adult in good health.

V and J are TRBV24-1 and TRBJ2-4; D is unresolved. V was clipped by 9 bases and J by 7 bases, with 12 bases between them. The CDR3 covers 12 residues. From germline, CDR1 is KGHDR and CDR2 SFDVKD. CDR3 protein: CATRARWNIQYF. In DNA form, the CDR3 reads TGTGCCACCCGCGCAAGATGGAACATTCAGTACTTC.

The chain links TRBV10-1 to TRBJ2-7; D unclear. Germline V gene lookup returns CDR1 WNHNN and CDR2 SYGVQD (reference sequence). The V and J ends lost 2 bases and 4 bases respectively, with 12 bases between them. The CDR3 totals 14 residues. The CDR3 coding sequence is TGCGCCAGCAGTGAGGAGCCCTTTGGATACGAGCAGTACTTC. Protein product: CASSEEPFGYEQYF.